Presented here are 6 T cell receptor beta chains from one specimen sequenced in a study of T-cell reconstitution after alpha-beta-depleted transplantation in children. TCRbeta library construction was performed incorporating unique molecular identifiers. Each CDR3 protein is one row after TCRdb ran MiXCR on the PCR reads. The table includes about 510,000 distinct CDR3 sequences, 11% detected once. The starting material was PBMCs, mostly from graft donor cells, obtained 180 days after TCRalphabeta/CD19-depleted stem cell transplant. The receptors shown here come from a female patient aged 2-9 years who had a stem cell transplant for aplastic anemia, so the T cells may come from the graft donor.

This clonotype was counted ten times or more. CDR3 residues: CASSRDRDQETQYF. The CDR3 region has the DNA TGCGCCAGCAGCAGGGACCGGGACCAAGAGACCCAGTACTTC. The chain carries TRBV5-1 and TRBJ2-5; D may correspond to TRBD1 or TRBD2 (5 bases each). Germline CDR1 SGHRS, CDR2 YFSETQ. This CDR3 contains 14 residues. Deletions cut 4 bases from V and 0 bases from J, with 10 bases between.

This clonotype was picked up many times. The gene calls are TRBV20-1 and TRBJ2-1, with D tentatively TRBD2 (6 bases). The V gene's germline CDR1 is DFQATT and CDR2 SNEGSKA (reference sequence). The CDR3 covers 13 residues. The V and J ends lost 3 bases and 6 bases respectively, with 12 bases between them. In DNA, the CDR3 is TGCAGTGCTAGGGGATGGGGACTCAATGAGCAGTTCTTC. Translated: CSARGWGLNEQFF.

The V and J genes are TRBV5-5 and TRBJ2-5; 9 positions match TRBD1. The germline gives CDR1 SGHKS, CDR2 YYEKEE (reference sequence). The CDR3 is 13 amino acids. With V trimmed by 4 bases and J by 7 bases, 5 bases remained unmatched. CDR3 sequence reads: CASSHGQGWTQYF. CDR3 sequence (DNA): TGTGCCAGCAGCCATGGACAGGGGTGGACCCAGTACTTC. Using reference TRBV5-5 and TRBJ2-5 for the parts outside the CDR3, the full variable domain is DAGVTQSPTHLIKTRGQQVTLRCSPISGHKSVSWYQQVLGQGPQFIFQYYEKEERGRGNFPDRFSARQFPNYSSELNVNALLLGDSALYLCASSHGQGWTQYFGPGTRLLVL.

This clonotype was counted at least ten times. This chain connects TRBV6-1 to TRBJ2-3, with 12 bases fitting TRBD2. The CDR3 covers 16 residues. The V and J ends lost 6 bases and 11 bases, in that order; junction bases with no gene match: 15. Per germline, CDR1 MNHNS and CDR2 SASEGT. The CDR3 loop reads CASRKTSGSLQFVQYF. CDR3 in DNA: TGTGCCAGCAGGAAGACTAGCGGGAGCCTTCAATTTGTGCAGTATTTT.

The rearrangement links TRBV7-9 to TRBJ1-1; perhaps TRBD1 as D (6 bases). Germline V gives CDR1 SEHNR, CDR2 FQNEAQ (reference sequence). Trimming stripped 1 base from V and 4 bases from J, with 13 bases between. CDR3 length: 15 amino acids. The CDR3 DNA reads TGTGCCAGCAGCTTAGTGCAGGGGCTTTCCACTGAAGCTTTCTTT. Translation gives CASSLVQGLSTEAFF.

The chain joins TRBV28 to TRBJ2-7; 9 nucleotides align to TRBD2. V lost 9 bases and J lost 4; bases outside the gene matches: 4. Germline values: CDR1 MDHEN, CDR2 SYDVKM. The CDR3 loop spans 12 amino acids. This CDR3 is CASGLASYEQYF. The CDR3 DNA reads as TGTGCCAGTGGACTAGCGTCTTACGAGCAGTACTTC.